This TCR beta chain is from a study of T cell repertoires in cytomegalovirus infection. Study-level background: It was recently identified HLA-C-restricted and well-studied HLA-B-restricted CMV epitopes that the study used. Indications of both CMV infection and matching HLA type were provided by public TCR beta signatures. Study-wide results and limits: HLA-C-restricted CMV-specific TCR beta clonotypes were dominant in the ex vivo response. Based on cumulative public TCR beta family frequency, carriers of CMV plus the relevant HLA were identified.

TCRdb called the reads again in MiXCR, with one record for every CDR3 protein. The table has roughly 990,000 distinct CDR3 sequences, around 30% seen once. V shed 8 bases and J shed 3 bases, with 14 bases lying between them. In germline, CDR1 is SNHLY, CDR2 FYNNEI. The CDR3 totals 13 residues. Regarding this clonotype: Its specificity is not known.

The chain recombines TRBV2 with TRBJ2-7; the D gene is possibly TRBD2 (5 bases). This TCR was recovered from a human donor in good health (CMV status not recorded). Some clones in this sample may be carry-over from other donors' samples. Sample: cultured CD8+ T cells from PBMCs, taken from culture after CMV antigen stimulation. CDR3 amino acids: CASLGAGNYEQYF. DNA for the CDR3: TGTGCCAGCCTAGGAGCCGGGAACTACGAGCAGTACTTC.